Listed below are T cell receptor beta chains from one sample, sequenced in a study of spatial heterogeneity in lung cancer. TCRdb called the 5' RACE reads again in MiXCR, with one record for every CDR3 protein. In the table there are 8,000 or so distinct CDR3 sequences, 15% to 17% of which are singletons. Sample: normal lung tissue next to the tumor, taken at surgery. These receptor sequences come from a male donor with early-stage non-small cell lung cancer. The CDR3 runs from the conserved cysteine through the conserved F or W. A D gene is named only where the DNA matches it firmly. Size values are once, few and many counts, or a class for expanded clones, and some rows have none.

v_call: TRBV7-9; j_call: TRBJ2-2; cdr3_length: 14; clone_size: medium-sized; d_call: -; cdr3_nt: TGTGCCAGCAGCCCAGGTCTTAACACCGGGGAGCTGTTTTTT; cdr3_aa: CASSPGLNTGELFF
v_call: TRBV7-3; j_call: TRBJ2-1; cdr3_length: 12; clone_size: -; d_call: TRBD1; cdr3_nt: TGTGCGAGCTCACAGGGGGCTAGTGAGCAGTTCTTC; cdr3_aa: CASSQGASEQFF
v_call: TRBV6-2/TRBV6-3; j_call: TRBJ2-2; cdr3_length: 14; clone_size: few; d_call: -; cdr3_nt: TGTGCCAGCCAGCCGACAGTCAACACCGGGGAGCTGTTTTTT; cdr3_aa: CASQPTVNTGELFF
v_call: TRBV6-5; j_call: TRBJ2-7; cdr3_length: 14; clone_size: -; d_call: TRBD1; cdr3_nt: TGTGCCAGCAAACAGGGGATTGGCGGTCTCGAGCAGTACTTC; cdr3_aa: CASKQGIGGLEQYF
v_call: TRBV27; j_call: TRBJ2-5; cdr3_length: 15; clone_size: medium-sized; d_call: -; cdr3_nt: TGTGCCAGCAGCCCCCATGCGGTCCCGACGGTGACCCAGTACTTC; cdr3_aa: CASSPHAVPTVTQYF
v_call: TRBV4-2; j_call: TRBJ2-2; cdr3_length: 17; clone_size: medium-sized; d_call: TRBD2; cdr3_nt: TGTGCCAGCAGCCAGGGACCTAGCGGGTCGAACACCGGGGAGCTGTTTTTT; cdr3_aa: CASSQGPSGSNTGELFF
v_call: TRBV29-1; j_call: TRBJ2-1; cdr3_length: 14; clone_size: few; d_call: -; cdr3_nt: TGCAGCGCGGGCCCCGGGACGGGCTACAATGAGCAGTTCTTC; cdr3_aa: CSAGPGTGYNEQFF
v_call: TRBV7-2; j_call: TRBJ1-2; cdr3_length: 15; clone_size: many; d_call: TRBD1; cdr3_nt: TGTGCCAGCAGCTCCAACAGGGGCCCTAACTATGGCTACACCTTC; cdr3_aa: CASSSNRGPNYGYTF
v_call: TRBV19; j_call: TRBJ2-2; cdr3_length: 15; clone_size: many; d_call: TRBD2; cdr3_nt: TGTGCCAGTAGATCGGGGGGGCCGAACACCGGGGAGCTGTTTTTT; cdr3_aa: CASRSGGPNTGELFF
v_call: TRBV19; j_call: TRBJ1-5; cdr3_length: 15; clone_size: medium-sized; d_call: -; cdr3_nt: TGTGCCAGTAGTATAGACGCTTTAAGCAATCAGCCCCAGCATTTT; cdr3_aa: CASSIDALSNQPQHF
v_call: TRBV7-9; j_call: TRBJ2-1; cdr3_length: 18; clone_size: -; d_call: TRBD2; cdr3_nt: TGTGCCAGCAGCCCCAAAGCTACTCTAGCGGGGATTTACAATGAGCAGTTCTTC; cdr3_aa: CASSPKATLAGIYNEQFF
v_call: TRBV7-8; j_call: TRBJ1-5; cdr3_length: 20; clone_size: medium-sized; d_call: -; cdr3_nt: TGTGCCAGCAGCTCCTACCCTACAACGGACCCTCCCTTTAGCAATCAGCCCCAGCATTTT; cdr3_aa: CASSSYPTTDPPFSNQPQHF
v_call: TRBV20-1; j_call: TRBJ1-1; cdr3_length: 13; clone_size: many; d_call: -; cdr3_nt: TGCAGTGCCATGGGGGATCGGAGATCTGAAGCTTTCTTT; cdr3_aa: CSAMGDRRSEAFF
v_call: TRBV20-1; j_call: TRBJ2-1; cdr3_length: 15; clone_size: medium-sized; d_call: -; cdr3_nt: TGCAGTGCTAGCCCCCCTACCCGGAGGGGCAATGAGCAGTTCTTC; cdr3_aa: CSASPPTRRGNEQFF
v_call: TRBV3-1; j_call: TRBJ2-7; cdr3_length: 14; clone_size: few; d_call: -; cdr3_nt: TGTGCCAGCAGCCAACAAGGACTAAACTACAAGCAGTACTTC; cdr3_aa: CASSQQGLNYKQYF
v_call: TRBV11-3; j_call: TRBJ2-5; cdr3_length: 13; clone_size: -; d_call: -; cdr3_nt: TGTGCCAGCAGCTTATCAGGATCGGAGACCCAGTACTTC; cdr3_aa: CASSLSGSETQYF
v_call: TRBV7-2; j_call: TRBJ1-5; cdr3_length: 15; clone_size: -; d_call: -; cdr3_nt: TGTGCCAGCAGCTTATTGACCGACAGCAATCAGCCCCAGCATTTT; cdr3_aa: CASSLLTDSNQPQHF
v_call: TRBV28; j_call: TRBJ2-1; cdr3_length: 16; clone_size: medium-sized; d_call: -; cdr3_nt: TGTGCCAGCACCGCCGGAGGGGGGAGCTCCTACAATGAGCAGTTCTTC; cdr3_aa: CASTAGGGSSYNEQFF
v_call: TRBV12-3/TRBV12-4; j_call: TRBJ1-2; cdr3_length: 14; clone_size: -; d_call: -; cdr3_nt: TGTGCCAGCAGTTTTGGGGGCCCGGGGGATGGCTACACCTTC; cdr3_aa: CASSFGGPGDGYTF
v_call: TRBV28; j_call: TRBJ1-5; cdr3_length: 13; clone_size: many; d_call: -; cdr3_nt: TGTGCCAGCAGAGGTCCCCTCGGTCAGCCCCAGCATTTT; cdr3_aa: CASRGPLGQPQHF
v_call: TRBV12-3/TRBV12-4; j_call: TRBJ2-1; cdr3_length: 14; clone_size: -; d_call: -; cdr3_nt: TGTGCCAGCAGCTATATAACCCCTTACAATGAGCAGTTCTTC; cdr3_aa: CASSYITPYNEQFF
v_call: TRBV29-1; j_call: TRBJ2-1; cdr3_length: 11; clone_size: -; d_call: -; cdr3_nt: TGCAGCGTTGAGGCGTTCAATGAGCAGTTCTTC; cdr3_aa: CSVEAFNEQFF
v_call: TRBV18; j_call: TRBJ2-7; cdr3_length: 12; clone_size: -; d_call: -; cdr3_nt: TGTGCCAGCTCACCCGAACGGGACGAGCAGTACTTC; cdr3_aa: CASSPERDEQYF
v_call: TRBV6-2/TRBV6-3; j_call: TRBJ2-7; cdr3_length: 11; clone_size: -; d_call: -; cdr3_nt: TGTGCCAGCAGTCAGACCTACGAGCAGTACTTC; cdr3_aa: CASSQTYEQYF
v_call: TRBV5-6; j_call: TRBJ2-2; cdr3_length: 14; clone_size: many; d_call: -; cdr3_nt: TGTGCCAGCAGCTTGGTTGCAGAACCAACCGCGCTGTTTTTT; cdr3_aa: CASSLVAEPTALFF